This T cell receptor beta chain was profiled in a study of shared clonotypes between healthy human individuals. Study-level background: The people who gave samples were a couple of women and a few men aged 18 to 49.

The repertoire was sequenced with immunoSEQ multiplex PCR; TCRdb's copy has only in-frame clones and lacks some. Altogether about 2.2 million clones are present, 85% to 95% being singletons, with the ten largest covering over 1.5%. CD8 cells classed as naive were CD45RO-negative and positively selected for CCR7, excluding terminally differentiated effector memory CD45RA+ cells. Everyone who donated was a Caucasian adult who lived in Nashville, Tennessee. Whole-study results and caveats: Generally, naive subsets (rather than memory subsets) showed larger estimated richness. Specimens sampled were limited to blood, with tissue repertoires likely differing.

To note about this clone: Its target is not known.

Sample: naive CD8+ T cells from PBMCs. This receptor was obtained from a man younger than 30 in good health. Some clones in this sample may be carry-over from other donors' samples.

Here the CDR3 reads CAIRSTGGNYNEQFF. The CDR3 DNA reads as TGTGCCATCAGAAGTACAGGGGGCAACTACAATGAGCAGTTCTTC. The J gene is TRBJ2-1, the V gene TRBV10-3, with 9 bases lining up with TRBD1. The CDR3 consists of 15 residues. Per germline, CDR1 ENHRY and CDR2 SYGVKD. Germline trimming cut 6 bases from V and 3 bases from J; bases unmatched to any gene: 6.